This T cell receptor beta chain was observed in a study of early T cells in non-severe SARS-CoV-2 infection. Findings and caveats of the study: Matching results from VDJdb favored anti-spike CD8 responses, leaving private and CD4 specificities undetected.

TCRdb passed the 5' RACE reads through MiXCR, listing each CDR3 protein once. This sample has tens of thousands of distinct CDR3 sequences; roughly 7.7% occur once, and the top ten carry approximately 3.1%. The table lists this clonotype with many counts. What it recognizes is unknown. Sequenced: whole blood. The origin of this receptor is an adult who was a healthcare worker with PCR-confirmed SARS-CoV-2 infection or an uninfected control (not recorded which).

The CDR3 spells CASSIRGSFTEAFF. The CDR3 DNA reads TGTGCCAGCAGCATAAGGGGAAGTTTCACTGAAGCTTTCTTT. The rearrangement joins TRBV27 to TRBJ1-1; perhaps TRBD1 as D (5 bases). V was clipped by 6 bases and J by 4 bases, with 15 bases between them. The V gene's germline CDR1 is MNHEY and CDR2 SMNVEV (reference sequence). CDR3 length: 14 residues.